The rows below give T cell receptor beta chains drawn from one sample of a study of blood T cells in healthy people across ages. TCRdb reanalysed the 5' RACE reads using MiXCR and keeps one entry per CDR3 protein. This sample carries about 2 million distinct CDR3 sequences, just under 50% of them seen once, and the ten largest clones take 2% to 2.5%. Input material: blood. These receptors came from a woman aged 40 to 50 in good health. CDR3s include the opening cysteine and the closing phenylalanine or tryptophan. D genes are given only for firm matches. Not all rows give a size; the values are once, few, many and, for expanded clones, a class.

TRBJ2-7,TRBD1,TRBV2,once,TGTGCCAGCACGGACAGGGGTTTCGACGAGCAGTACTTC,CASTDRGFDEQYF
TRBJ1-2,NA,TRBV25-1,NA,TGTGCCAGCAGCGATCAGGGCCGCTATGGCTACACCTTC,CASSDQGRYGYTF
TRBJ2-1,NA,TRBV15,few,TGTGCCACCAGCATACCGACCTCCAGGAGGGGGATCTTTGAGCAGTTCTTC,CATSIPTSRRGIFEQFF
TRBJ2-7,TRBD1,TRBV27,NA,TGTGCCAGCAGTCCGGGACAGGGAGGAGACTACGAGCAGTACTTC,CASSPGQGGDYEQYF
TRBJ2-3,NA,TRBV7-9,NA,TGTGCCAGCAGCCCTGGGGTGGCAGTGGGGTATACGCAGTATTTT,CASSPGVAVGYTQYF
TRBJ1-5,NA,TRBV2,NA,TGTGCCAGCAAACTAGGCGAGTATACTAATCAGCCCCAGCATTTT,CASKLGEYTNQPQHF
TRBJ2-7,NA,TRBV7-2,NA,TGTGCCAGCAGCTTAAGTGGGGCGGCCTCCTACGAGCAGTACTTC,CASSLSGAASYEQYF
TRBJ2-1,NA,TRBV13,NA,TGTGCCAGCAGCCCGCCCGAGGGGACCTACAATGAGCAGTTCTTC,CASSPPEGTYNEQFF
TRBJ1-4,NA,TRBV6-5,once,TGTGCCAGCAGACACACAAAGGGGAGGGACCATGAAAAACTGTTTTTT,CASRHTKGRDHEKLFF
TRBJ1-2,NA,TRBV20-1,few,TGCAGTGCTAGAGATGTAGCTGGCTACACCTTC,CSARDVAGYTF
TRBJ2-1,TRBD2,TRBV28,NA,TGTGCCAGCACGGGCGGGGGGGCGCGGAATGAGCAGTTCTTC,CASTGGGARNEQFF
TRBJ1-2,NA,TRBV9,NA,TGTGCCGGCAGCGTAGGATTGGTGGGACTCGGTATGAATGCAAACTATGGCTACACCTTC,CAGSVGLVGLGMNANYGYTF
TRBJ2-5,TRBD1,TRBV28,few,TGTGCCAGCAGGGGGGACAGCGGAGAGACCCAGTACTTC,CASRGDSGETQYF
TRBJ1-4,NA,TRBV20-1,NA,TGCAGTGCTAGCGGGACGGAAAAACTGTTTTTT,CSASGTEKLFF
TRBJ1-6,NA,TRBV20-1,NA,TGCAGTGCTAAGCCGGGATTCAGTAATTCACCCCTCCACTTT,CSAKPGFSNSPLHF
TRBJ1-6,NA,TRBV6-2/TRBV6-3,NA,TGTGCCAGCAGCACCCACGCTTCACCCCTCCACTTT,CASSTHASPLHF
TRBJ2-3,TRBD2,TRBV4-2,once,TGTGCCAGCAGCCAAGCTCTAGCGGGAGGGCCTAGCACAGATACGCAGTATTTT,CASSQALAGGPSTDTQYF
TRBJ1-4,TRBD1,TRBV6-6,NA,TGTGCCAGCAGTTACTCAGGGGGCTCTGGCTACGAAAAACTGTTTTTT,CASSYSGGSGYEKLFF
TRBJ2-7,NA,TRBV10-2,few,TGCGCCAGCGGCATGCCTTCCTACGAGCAGTACTTC,CASGMPSYEQYF
TRBJ2-1,NA,TRBV3-1,NA,TGTGCCAGCAGCCAAGGTGACGGAGTCAATGAGCAGTTCTTC,CASSQGDGVNEQFF
TRBJ2-4,NA,TRBV6-6,NA,TGTGCCAGCAGTTACGGACTACCTTCGGAGCAGTACTTC,CASSYGLPSEQYF
TRBJ2-3,NA,TRBV6-2/TRBV6-3,few,TGTGCCAGCAGTTATACTAGAGATACGCAGTATTTT,CASSYTRDTQYF
TRBJ1-4,TRBD1,TRBV25-1,few,TGTGCCAGCGGGAACAGGGGGAATGAAAAACTGTTTTTT,CASGNRGNEKLFF
TRBJ2-7,TRBD2,TRBV6-5,NA,TGTGCCAGCAGTTACTCGCAATCCTCTCTAGCGGGGGGCCACTACAATGAGCAGTACTTC,CASSYSQSSLAGGHYNEQYF
TRBJ2-7,NA,TRBV27,NA,TGTGCCAGCAGTTTATATCCGGACAGCCGATACGAGCAGTACTTC,CASSLYPDSRYEQYF
TRBJ1-1,NA,TRBV6-2/TRBV6-3,NA,TGTGCCAGCAGTAAACTGTACACCGAAGCTTTCTTT,CASSKLYTEAFF
TRBJ2-1,TRBD2,TRBV7-2,once,TGTGCCAGCAGCCCGAGGTCCAGCGGGGACTATGAGCAGTTCTTC,CASSPRSSGDYEQFF
TRBJ2-7,NA,TRBV28,NA,TGTGCCAGCACCTTAGGAATCCCAGGAGGCGAGCAGTACTTC,CASTLGIPGGEQYF
TRBJ2-7,NA,TRBV6-2/TRBV6-3,many,TGTGCCAGCAGGGAAACTTACGAGCAGTACTTC,CASRETYEQYF
TRBJ1-2,NA,TRBV2,once,TGTGCCAGCAGTGCCAATACAGGGATTTATGGCTACACCTTC,CASSANTGIYGYTF
TRBJ2-4,TRBD1,TRBV20-1,NA,TGCAGTGCTGACAAACGGAAGGACAGGGTAGGAGGGCAGTACTTC,CSADKRKDRVGGQYF
TRBJ2-7,NA,TRBV6-2/TRBV6-3,few,TGTGCCAGCAGTTACGATAGGCCCACCTACGAGCAGTACTTC,CASSYDRPTYEQYF
TRBJ2-1,NA,TRBV12-3/TRBV12-4,NA,TGTGCCAGCAGCTCTTCATCCCAAGAGACCCAGTTCTTC,CASSSSSQETQFF
TRBJ1-2,NA,TRBV20-1,NA,TGCAGTGCTAGGGTTTCCCGTCAGGGTGGATTGGTCTACACCTTC,CSARVSRQGGLVYTF
TRBJ2-7,NA,TRBV12-5,few,TGTGCTAGTGGTTTGGTACCTTACCTGTCCTACGAGCAGTACTTC,CASGLVPYLSYEQYF
TRBJ2-3,NA,TRBV24-1,NA,TGTGCCACCAGTGATTTAAAGCGAGTTTCGGGTTCGACAGATACGCAGTATTTT,CATSDLKRVSGSTDTQYF
TRBJ2-7,TRBD1,TRBV28,NA,TGTGCCAGCAGCACCCCTTACGAGGGACAGTCCTACGAGCAGTACTTC,CASSTPYEGQSYEQYF
TRBJ2-1,NA,TRBV12-3/TRBV12-4,few,TGTGCCAGCAGTGGTTCGAGGGATGAGCAGTTCTTC,CASSGSRDEQFF
TRBJ2-7,TRBD1,TRBV6-5,many,TGTGCCAGCGGGAGGACAGGGCCCTACGAGCAGTACTTC,CASGRTGPYEQYF
TRBJ2-1,NA,TRBV6-5,NA,TGTGCCAGCAGACCGGGACGGGCCGTATATGAGCAGTTCTTC,CASRPGRAVYEQFF
TRBJ2-1,TRBD1,TRBV6-5,NA,TGTGCCAGCAGTTACCGGACAGGGGACAATGAGCAGTTCTTC,CASSYRTGDNEQFF
TRBJ2-5,NA,TRBV6-5,NA,TGTGCCAGCAGTTACTCGCTGGCAAACCAAGAGACCCAGTACTTC,CASSYSLANQETQYF
TRBJ2-7,TRBD1,TRBV4-3,few,TGCGCCAGCAGCCAAGGTGACAGGGAAGTCGACGAGCAGTACTTC,CASSQGDREVDEQYF
TRBJ1-6,NA,TRBV21-1,NA,TGTGCCAGCAGCTCGAAACGTACCGCAGCCATCTATAATTCACCCCTCCACTTT,CASSSKRTAAIYNSPLHF